The present entry profiles one T cell receptor (beta chain) with its context. This clonotype was observed a few times. Its recognized antigen is unknown. No clone much larger than this one lies a single base away; base qualities are absent. This entry belongs to a study of patients and donors after allogeneic stem cell transplantation (dated by TCRdb to about 2020). Receptor libraries were prepared by RT-PCR. Sequencing used a NextSeq 550. In TCRdb, the public reads were trimmed at Q25 with fastp and aligned with MiXCR, with productive beta chains retained. Each entry merges the rows of one CDR3 protein and shows their most common DNA and genes. The sample table contains 800,000 to 1,000,000 distinct CDR3 sequences; only one count was recorded for more than 15% of them. The ten largest account for under 6.5% of the sample. Unmatched junction bases come to 5, with V trimmed by 0 bases and J by 9 bases. The CDR3 holds 13 amino acids from the cysteine to the phenylalanine. The CDR3 DNA has 39 bases and is translated from base 1. The germline V gene sets CDR1 to SQVTM and CDR2 to ANQGSEA.

The rearranged segments are TRBV29-1 and TRBJ2-1, and TRBD2 matches 7 of the central bases. The TCR comes from a human donor who was either an allogeneic HSCT recipient or a stem cell or donor lymphocyte infusion donor (not recorded which). It is not recorded whose cells these are; they may come from a transplant donor. The sequencing sample was made of blood, either unsorted or a sorted T cell fraction (not recorded which). The DNA sequence is as follows: TGCAGCGTTGAAGATCGGGAGGAGTCTGAGCAGTTCTTC. Its amino acids are CSVEDREESEQFF.